The 3 T cell receptor beta chains presented below share a single source sample, sequenced in a study of T cells in Graves' hyperthyroidism and ophthalmopathy (dated by TCRdb to the late 2010s). The method behind the library was multiplex PCR. The instrument was an Illumina HiSeq 2000. The TCR beta CDR3 regions were amplified from RNA transcripts. A first-round RT-PCR of the TCR CDR3 used the HTBI primer set with the Qiagen OneStep RT-PCR kit. TCRdb reran the public reads through fastp at Q25 and MiXCR, keeping productive beta chains. When rows share a CDR3 protein, they turn into one entry using the most common DNA and genes. The sample has a few hundred thousand distinct CDR3 sequences on record, about 46% of them singletons. The ten largest clones represent 44% of the sample. Sequenced sample: peripheral blood or thyroid tissue (not recorded which). Source of these receptors: an adult woman with Graves' disease, either hyperthyroidism or ophthalmopathy (not recorded which).

V usage is TRBV5-4 and J usage is TRBJ2-7, with 12 bases aligning to TRBD2. The ends lost 5 bases at V and 5 bases at J; junction bases unmatched: 5. Looked up from germline, CDR1 is SGHNT and CDR2 is YYREEE (reference sequence). The length of the CDR3 is 14 residues. The CDR3 sequence: CASRLTSGSDEQYF. Written as DNA, the CDR3 is TGTGCCAGCAGACTGACTAGCGGGAGCGACGAGCAGTACTTC.

The CDR3 spells CASTQASEQYF. The CDR3 region has the DNA TGTGCCAGCACCCAGGCGTCCGAGCAGTACTTC. The chain couples TRBV6-2 or TRBV6-3 to TRBJ2-7; D gene uncertain. Germline V gene data show CDR1 as MNHEY and CDR2 as SVGEGT. V lost 7 bases and J 6 bases, leaving 10 bases between the germline ends. The CDR3 is 11 amino acids.

This clonotype was recorded a few times. The chain couples TRBV7-2 to TRBJ2-7; the D gene is possibly TRBD1 (7 bases). The V and J ends lost 5 bases and 1 base respectively, with 12 bases between them. CDR1 SGHTA and CDR2 FQGNSA come from the germline V gene. The CDR3 spans 14 residues. The chain's CDR3 is CASSHGGQSYEQYF. DNA of the CDR3: TGTGCCAGCAGCCACGGGGGACAGTCCTACGAGCAGTACTTC.